This T cell receptor beta chain was recorded in a study of blood T cell repertoires in COVID-19. Overall study context: T cells, B-cell-depleted T cells, or PBMCs supplied cDNA or gDNA.

Authors' analysis steps: Amplifying reference gene primers gave estimates of nucleated cell counts. Repertoires were generated with immunoSEQ multiplex PCR, while TCRdb's copy carries only in-frame clones and drops some. Clone size and V and J calls were adopted from that table, with D and trimming inferred from the DNA. The sample has about 59,000 clones, about 73% seen once. Germline V lookup: CDR1 SGHTS, CDR2 YDEGEE. This CDR3 has 14 residues. V was trimmed by 4 bases and J by 8 bases, leaving 15 bases between them. This clonotype originated in a woman in her 70s with acute or convalescent COVID-19. The rearrangement uses TRBV5-8 and TRBJ1-4; D perhaps matches TRBD1 (5 bases). Sequencing used peripheral blood. The CDR3 sequence is CASSTGGAREKLFF. The CDR3 nucleotides read TGTGCCAGCAGCACCGGAGGGGCGAGAGAAAAACTGTTTTTT.